One TCR beta chain is described in this entry. The data originate from a study of blood T cell repertoires in COVID-19. Study-level information: Acute and convalescent COVID-19 samples came from the United States, Italy and Spain. The analysed material was cDNA or gDNA that came from T cells, B-cell-depleted T cells, or PBMCs.

Per the study methods: Scientists estimated how many nucleated cells there were by amplifying reference gene primers. The assay was immunoSEQ multiplex PCR, and TCRdb's table has in-frame clones only and misses some. D and trimming come from the DNA, and the V and J calls and clone size come from that table. In the table there are about 31,000 clones, about 89% of which are singletons. The CDR3 runs to 15 residues. V dropped 4 bases and J dropped 6 bases, with 14 bases sitting between them. The germline V gene encodes CDR1 SGHDT and CDR2 YYEEEE. Sequencing was carried out using peripheral blood. V and J are TRBV5-6 and TRBJ1-6; D ambiguous. This receptor was taken from a man in his sixties with acute or convalescent COVID-19. The CDR3, as DNA: TGTGCCAGCAGCCGCCTAGGTGTCAGTAATTCACCCCTCCACTTT. Encoded protein: CASSRLGVSNSPLHF. The whole variable domain, remainder taken from reference TRBV5-6 and TRBJ1-6, is DAGVTQSPTHLIKTRGQQVTLRCSPKSGHDTVSWYQQALGQGPQFIFQYYEEEERQRGNFPDRFSGHQFPNYSSELNVNALLLGDSALYLCASSRLGVSNSPLHFGNGTRLTVT.